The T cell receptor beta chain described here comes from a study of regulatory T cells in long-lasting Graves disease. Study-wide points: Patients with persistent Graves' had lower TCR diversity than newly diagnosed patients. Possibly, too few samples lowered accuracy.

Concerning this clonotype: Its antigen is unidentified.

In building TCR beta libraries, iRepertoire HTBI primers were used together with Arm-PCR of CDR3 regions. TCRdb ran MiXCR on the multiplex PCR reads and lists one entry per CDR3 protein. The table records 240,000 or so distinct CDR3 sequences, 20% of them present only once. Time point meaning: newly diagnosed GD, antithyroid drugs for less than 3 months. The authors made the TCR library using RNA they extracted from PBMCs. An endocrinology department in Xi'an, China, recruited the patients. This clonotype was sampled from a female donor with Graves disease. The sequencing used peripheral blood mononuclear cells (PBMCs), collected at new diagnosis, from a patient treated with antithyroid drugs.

Here the CDR3 DNA reads TGTGCCAGCAGCTTCCGGGACATCACAGATACGCAGTATTTT. Protein product: CASSFRDITDTQYF. The chain couples TRBV11-2 to TRBJ2-3; D may be TRBD1 (6 bases). V was pared by 3 bases and J by 2 bases, with 9 bases between. Germline V CDR1 and CDR2: SGHAT, FQNNGV. This CDR3 contains 14 residues.